The TCR beta chain under discussion was sequenced for a study of control samples from healthy donors and cancer patients. The CDR3 has 11 amino acids. Trimming stripped 7 bases from V and 11 bases from J, with 13 bases between. The germline V gene has CDR1 MDHEN and CDR2 SYDVKM. Profiled with immunoSEQ multiplex PCR; TCRdb holds only in-frame clones, not every one. Of 400,000 to 450,000 clones listed, approximately 90% are singletons. The clonotype was recovered from a middle-aged man with head and neck cancer. This chain joins TRBV28 and TRBJ2-3, with unresolved D. The sequenced sample was PBMCs. The DNA of the CDR3 is TGTGCCAGCAATATCAACGACCGGCAGTATTTT. Translating gives CASNINDRQYF. The variable domain in full, with the rest retrieved from reference TRBV28 and TRBJ2-3, is DVKVTQSSRYLVKRTGEKVFLECVQDMDHENMFWYRQDPGLGLRLIYFSYDVKMKEKGDIPEGYSVSREKKERFSLILESASTNQTSMYLCASNINDRQYFGPGTRLTVL.